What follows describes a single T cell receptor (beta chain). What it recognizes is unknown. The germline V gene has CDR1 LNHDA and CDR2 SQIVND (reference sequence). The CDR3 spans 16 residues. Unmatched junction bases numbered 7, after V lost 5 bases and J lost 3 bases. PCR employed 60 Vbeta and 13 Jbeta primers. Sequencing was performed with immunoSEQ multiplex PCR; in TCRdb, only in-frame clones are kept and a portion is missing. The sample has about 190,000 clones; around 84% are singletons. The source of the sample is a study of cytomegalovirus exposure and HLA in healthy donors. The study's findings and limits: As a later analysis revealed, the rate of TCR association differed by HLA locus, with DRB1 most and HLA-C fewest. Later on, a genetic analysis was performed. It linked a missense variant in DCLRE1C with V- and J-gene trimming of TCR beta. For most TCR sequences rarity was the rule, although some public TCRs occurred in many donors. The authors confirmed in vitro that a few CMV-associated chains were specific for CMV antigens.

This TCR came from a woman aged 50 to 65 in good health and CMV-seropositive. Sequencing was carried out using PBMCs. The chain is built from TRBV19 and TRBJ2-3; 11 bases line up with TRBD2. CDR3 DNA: TGTGCCAGTAGTCTGATAGCGGGGGGGCGTACAGATACGCAGTATTTT. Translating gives CASSLIAGGRTDTQYF.